This section outlines one T cell receptor (beta chain) sequence together with its context. The data belong to a study of shared clonotypes between healthy human individuals. Germline lookup yields CDR1 SGDLS and CDR2 YYNGEE. CDR3 length: 17 residues. The V gene lost 0 bases and the J gene lost 0 bases, with 13 bases spanning the gap. Assay used: immunoSEQ multiplex PCR; TCRdb lists only in-frame clones, some missing. The sample includes approximately 1.1 million clones, more than 75% of them seen just once. Sequenced input: memory CD4+ T cells from PBMCs. Subset meaning: CD45RA-negative fraction. The V call is TRBV9, the J call TRBJ2-1; D uncertain. The source of this sequence is a young man in good health. Some clones in this sample may be carry-over from other donors' samples. CDR3 nucleotides: TGTGCCAGCAGCGTAGGATGGGCATCGAACTCCTACAATGAGCAGTTCTTC. This translates into CASSVGWASNSYNEQFF.